This T cell receptor (beta chain) emerged from a study of response to subunit inactivated influenza vaccine. The study's findings and limits: That few new T cells are recruited by each seasonal influenza vaccination was the authors' suggestion.

TCRdb itself ran the RT-PCR reads through MiXCR, one entry per CDR3 protein. The sample lists some 850,000 distinct CDR3 sequences, approximately 17% occurring once. The CDR3 has 14 residues. The V and J ends lost 3 bases and 2 bases respectively, with 7 bases between them. CDR1 is LGHNA and CDR2 is YNFKEQ in the germline V gene. This clonotype appeared many times. Antigen unknown. The chain employs TRBV4-2 and TRBJ2-2; D is perhaps TRBD1 (5 bases). The clonotype originates from a man over 45 who received an inactivated influenza vaccine. The sequenced sample was PBMCs from blood, obtained 5 days after vaccination. Here the CDR3 DNA reads TGTGCCAGCAGCCATACAGGAAACACCGGGGAGCTGTTTTTT. It encodes CASSHTGNTGELFF.